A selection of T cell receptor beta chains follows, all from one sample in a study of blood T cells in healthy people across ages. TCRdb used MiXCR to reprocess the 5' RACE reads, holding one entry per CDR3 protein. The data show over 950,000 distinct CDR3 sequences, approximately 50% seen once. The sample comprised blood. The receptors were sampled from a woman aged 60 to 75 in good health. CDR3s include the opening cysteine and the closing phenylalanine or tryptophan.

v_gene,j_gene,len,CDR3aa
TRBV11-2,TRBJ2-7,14,CASSPRTGGNEQYF
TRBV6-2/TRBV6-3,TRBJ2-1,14,CASSRPLVSNEQFF
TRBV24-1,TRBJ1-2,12,CATSRQGNGYTF
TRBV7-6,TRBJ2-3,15,CASSQGTGYTDTQYF
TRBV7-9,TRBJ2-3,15,CASSGRQGNTDTQYF
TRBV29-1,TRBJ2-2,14,CSGRSGSWAGELFF
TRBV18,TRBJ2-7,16,CASSPSLAGGPYEQYF
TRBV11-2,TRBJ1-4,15,CASSTGRNRNEKLFF
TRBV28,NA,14,CASSLTPLANEQYF
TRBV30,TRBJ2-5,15,CAWSVGGSFWDEQYF
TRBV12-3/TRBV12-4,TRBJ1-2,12,CATWGGLLGYTF
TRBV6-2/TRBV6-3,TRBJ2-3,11,CASGYSARKYF
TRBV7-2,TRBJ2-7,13,CASSRNRDDEQYF
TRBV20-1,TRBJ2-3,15,CSARKAGARPDTQYF
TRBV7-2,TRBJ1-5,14,CASSFGGTGQPQHF
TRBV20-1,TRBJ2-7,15,CSANLPAGGPYEQYF
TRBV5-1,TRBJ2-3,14,CASSFTGQTDTQYF
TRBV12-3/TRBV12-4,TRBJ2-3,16,CASSLARRSSTDTQYF
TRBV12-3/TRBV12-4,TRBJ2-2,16,CASRGWVEKNTGELFF
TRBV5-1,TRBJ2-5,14,CASSLQGPGETQYF
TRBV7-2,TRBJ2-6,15,CASSRIKSGANVLTF
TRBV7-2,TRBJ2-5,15,CASSSNRGPIETQYF
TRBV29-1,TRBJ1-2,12,CSVEGAQGAYTF
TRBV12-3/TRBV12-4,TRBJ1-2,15,CASSPLTGSVGGYTF
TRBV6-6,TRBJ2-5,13,CASRGESRETQYF
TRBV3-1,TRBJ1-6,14,CASSRRDRNSPLHF
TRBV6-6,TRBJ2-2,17,CASSYGPPDSNTGELFF
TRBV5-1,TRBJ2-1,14,CASSAGQGVNEQFF
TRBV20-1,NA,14,CSASSGQVEDEQYF
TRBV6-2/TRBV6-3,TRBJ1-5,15,CASASRDRGDQPQHF
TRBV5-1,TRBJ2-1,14,CASSSGLAAREQFF
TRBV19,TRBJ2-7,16,CASSIAGLAGDLEQYF
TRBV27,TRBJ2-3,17,CASSLLSLAGVTDTQYF
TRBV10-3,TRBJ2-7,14,CAISESVATAEQYF
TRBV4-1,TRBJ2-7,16,CASSQDPLGGYDEQYF
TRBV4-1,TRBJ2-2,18,CASSPLGRAGGVTGELFF
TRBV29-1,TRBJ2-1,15,CSVAGGRASGDEQFF
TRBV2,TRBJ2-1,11,CASQFHNEQFF
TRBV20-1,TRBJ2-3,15,CSAPPSGRASDTQYF
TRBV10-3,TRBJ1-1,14,CAIRRTGLNTEAFF
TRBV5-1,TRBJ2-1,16,CASSSQGGSGANEQFF
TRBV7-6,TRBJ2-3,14,CASSRTRTADTQYF
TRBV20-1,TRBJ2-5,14,CSGGLAGKQETQYF
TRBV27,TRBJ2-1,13,CASSPLARDEQFF
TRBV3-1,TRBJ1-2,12,CASSQMSGGYTF
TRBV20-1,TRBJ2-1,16,CSASGTGAIYHNEQFF
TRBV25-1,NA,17,CASSTQGGGKFTYEQYF
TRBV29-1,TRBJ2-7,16,CSVVARGGSFSYEQYF
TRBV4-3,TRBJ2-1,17,CASSQDPVRTAYNEQFF
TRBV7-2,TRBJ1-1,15,CASSLVLGGHTEAFF
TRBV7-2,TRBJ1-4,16,CASTQGTDLKREKLFF
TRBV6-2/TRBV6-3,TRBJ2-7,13,CASKQQLQVEQYF
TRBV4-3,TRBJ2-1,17,CASSQDSAGAESSEQFF